In its sample, the clone carrying this TCR beta chain was seen many times. Its antigen is unidentified. The data belong to a study of T-cell reconstitution after alpha-beta-depleted transplantation in children. Study-wide points: As was reported, about two months after transplant, alpha-beta T cells came from several hundred expanded graft clones. Counts and diversity of T cells one year after transplant came mostly from newly produced T cells.

Unique molecular identifiers were incorporated during preparation of the TCRbeta library. TCRdb processed the PCR reads anew with MiXCR; each CDR3 protein has one entry. The table has 97,000 or so distinct CDR3 sequences, 7.5% to 9.5% seen once. The V and J ends lost 0 bases and 5 bases, in that order; junction bases with no gene match: 6. The CDR3 is 18 amino acids. Per germline, CDR1 SEHNR and CDR2 FQNEAQ (reference sequence). This receptor was taken from a boy between 2 and 10 years old with acute lymphoblastic leukemia, due to receive a stem cell transplant. This rearrangement joins TRBV7-9 to TRBJ2-2; 13 positions match TRBD2. The material was PBMCs, obtained before TCRalphabeta/CD19-depleted stem cell transplant. DNA of the CDR3: TGTGCCAGCAGCTTAGCGCACCGGACTAGCGGGGGAACCGGGGAGCTGTTTTTT. Protein sequence: CASSLAHRTSGGTGELFF.